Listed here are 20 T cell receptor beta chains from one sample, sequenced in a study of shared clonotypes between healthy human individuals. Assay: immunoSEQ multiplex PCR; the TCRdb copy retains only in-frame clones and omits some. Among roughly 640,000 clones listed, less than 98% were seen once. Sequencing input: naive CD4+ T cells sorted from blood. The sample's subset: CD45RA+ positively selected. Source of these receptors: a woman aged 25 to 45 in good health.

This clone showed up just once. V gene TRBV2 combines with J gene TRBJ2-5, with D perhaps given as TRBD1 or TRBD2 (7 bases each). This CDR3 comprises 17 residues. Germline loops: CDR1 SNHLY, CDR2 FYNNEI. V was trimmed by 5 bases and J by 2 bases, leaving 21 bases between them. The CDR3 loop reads CASSPQGVRTRQETQYF. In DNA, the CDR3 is TGTGCCAGCAGTCCGCAGGGGGTACGGACTAGACAAGAGACCCAGTACTTC.

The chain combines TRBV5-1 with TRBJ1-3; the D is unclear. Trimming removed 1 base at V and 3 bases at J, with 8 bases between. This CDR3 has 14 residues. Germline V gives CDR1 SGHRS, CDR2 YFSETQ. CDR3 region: CASSLSGYGNTIYF. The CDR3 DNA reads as TGCGCCAGCAGCTTGAGCGGGTATGGAAACACCATATATTTT.

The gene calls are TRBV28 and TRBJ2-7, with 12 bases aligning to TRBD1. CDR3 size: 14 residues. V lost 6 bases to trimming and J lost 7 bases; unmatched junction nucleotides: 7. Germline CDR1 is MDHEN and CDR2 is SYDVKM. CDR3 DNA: TGTGCCAGCAGAGGGACAGGGGGCGGAGGGGAGCAGTACTTC. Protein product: CASRGTGGGGEQYF.

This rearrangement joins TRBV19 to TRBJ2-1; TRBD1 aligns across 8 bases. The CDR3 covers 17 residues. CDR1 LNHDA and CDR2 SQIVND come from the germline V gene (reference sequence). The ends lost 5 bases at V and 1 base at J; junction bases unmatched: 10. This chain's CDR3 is CASSVSGGTGSYNEQFF. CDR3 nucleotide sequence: TGTGCCAGTAGTGTGTCGGGCGGGACAGGATCCTACAATGAGCAGTTCTTC.

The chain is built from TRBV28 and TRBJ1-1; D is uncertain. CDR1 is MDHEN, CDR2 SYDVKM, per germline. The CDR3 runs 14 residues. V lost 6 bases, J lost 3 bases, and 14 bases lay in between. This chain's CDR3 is CASSLHTGDTEAFF. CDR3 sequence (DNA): TGTGCCAGCAGCCTTCATACTGGGGACACTGAAGCTTTCTTT.

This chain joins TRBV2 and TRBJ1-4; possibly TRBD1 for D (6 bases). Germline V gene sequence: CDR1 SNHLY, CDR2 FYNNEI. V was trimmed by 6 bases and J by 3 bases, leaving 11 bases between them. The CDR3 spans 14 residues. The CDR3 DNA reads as TGTGCCAGCAGGTTGACAGGAGCTAATGAAAAACTGTTTTTT. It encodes CASRLTGANEKLFF.

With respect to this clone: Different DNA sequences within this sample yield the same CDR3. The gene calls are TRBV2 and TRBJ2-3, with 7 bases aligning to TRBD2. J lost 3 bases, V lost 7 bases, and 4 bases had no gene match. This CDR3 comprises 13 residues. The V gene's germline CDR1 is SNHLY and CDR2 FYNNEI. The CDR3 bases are TGTGCCAGCACCAAAGCGGGGACAGATACGCAGTATTTT. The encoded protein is CASTKAGTDTQYF.

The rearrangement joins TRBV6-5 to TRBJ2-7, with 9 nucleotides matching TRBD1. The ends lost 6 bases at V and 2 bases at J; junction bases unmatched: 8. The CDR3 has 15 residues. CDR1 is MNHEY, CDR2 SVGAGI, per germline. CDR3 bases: TGTGCCAGCAGAGAGGACAGGGGAAGACCCTACGAGCAGTACTTC. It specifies CASREDRGRPYEQYF.

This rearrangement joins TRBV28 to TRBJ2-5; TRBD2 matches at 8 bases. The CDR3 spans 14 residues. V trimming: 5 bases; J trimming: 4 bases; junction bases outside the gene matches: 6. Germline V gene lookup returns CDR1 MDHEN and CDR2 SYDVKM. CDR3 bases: TGTGCCAGCAGTCGAACGGGAGGGGGAGAGACCCAGTACTTC. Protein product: CASSRTGGGETQYF.

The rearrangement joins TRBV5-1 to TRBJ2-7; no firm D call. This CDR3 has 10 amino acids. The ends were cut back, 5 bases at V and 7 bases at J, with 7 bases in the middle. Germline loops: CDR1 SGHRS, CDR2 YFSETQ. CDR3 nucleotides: TGCGCCAGCAGGACCCGGGAGCAGTACTTC. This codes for CASRTREQYF.

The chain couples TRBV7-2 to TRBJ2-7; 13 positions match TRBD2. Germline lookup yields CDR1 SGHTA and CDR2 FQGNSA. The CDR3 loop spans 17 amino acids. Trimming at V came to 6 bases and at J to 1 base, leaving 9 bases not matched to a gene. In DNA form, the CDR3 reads TGTGCCAGCAGATCCGCCGGGACTAGCGGGGTGTCCTACGAGCAGTACTTC. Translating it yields CASRSAGTSGVSYEQYF.

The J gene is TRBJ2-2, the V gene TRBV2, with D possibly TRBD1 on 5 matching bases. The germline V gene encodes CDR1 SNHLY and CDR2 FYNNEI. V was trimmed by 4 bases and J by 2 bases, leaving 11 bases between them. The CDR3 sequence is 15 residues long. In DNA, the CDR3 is TGTGCCAGCAGTGTTGCAGGGCTTAACACCGGGGAGCTGTTTTTT. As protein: CASSVAGLNTGELFF.

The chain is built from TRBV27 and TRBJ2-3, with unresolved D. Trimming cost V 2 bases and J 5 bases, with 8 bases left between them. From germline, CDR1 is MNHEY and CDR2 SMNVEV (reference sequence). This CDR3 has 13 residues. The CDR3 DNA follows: TGTGCCAGCAGTTTACTCCCCGGAGATACGCAGTATTTT. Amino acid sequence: CASSLLPGDTQYF.

The DNA of the CDR3 is TGTGCCAGTAGTATACTCAGGGGGGGATCCGGGGAGCTGTTTTTT. Translating it yields CASSILRGGSGELFF. This chain connects TRBV19 to TRBJ2-2, with D tentatively TRBD1 or TRBD2 (7 bases each). V was clipped by 2 bases and J by 6 bases, with 13 bases between them. The length of the CDR3 is 15 residues. Looked up from germline, CDR1 is LNHDA and CDR2 is SQIVND (reference sequence).

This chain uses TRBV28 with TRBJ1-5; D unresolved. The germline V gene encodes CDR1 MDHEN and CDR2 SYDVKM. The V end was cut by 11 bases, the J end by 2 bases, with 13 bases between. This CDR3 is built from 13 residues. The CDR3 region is CASREVGNQPQHF. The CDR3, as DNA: TGTGCCTCCCGGGAGGTGGGCAATCAGCCCCAGCATTTT.

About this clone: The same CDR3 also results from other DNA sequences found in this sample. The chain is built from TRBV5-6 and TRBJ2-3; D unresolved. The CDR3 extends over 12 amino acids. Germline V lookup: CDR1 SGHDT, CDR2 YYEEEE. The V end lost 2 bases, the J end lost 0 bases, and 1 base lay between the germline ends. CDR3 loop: CASSFSTDTQYF. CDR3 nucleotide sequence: TGTGCCAGCAGCTTTAGCACAGATACGCAGTATTTT. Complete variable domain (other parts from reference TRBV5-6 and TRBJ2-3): DAGVTQSPTHLIKTRGQQVTLRCSPKSGHDTVSWYQQALGQGPQFIFQYYEEEERQRGNFPDRFSGHQFPNYSSELNVNALLLGDSALYLCASSFSTDTQYFGPGTRLTVL.

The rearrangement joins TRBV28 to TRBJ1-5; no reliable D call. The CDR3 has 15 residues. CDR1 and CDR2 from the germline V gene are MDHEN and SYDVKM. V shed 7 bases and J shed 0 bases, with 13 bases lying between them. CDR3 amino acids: CASTVRGNSNQPQHF. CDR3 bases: TGTGCCAGCACCGTCCGGGGAAATAGCAATCAGCCCCAGCATTTT.

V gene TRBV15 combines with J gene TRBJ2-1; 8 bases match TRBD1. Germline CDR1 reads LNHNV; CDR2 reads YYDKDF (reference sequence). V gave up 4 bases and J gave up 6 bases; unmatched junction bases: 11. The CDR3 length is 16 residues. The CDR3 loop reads CATSTQRTGIRNEQFF. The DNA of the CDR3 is TGTGCCACCAGCACCCAGCGGACAGGGATTCGCAATGAGCAGTTCTTC.

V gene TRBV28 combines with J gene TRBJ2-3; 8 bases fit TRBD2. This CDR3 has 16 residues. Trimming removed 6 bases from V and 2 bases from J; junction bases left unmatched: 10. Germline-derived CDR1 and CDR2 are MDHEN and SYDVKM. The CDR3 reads CASSPPVAGNTDTQYF. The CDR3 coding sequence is TGTGCCAGCAGCCCCCCCGTAGCGGGAAACACAGATACGCAGTATTTT.

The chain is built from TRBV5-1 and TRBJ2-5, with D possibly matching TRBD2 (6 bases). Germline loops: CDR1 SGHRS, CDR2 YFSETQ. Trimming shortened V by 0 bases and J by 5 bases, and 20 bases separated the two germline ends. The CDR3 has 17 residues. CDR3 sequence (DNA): TGCGCCAGCAGCTTGGGTTCGGATAGCGGAGGAGGGGAGACCCAGTACTTC. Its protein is CASSLGSDSGGGETQYF.